Detailed here is one T cell receptor beta chain. V was trimmed by 0 bases and J by 8 bases, leaving 10 bases between them. The V gene's germline CDR1 is MNHEY and CDR2 SVGAGI. The CDR3 contains 13 residues. This specimen belongs to a study of blood T cell repertoires in COVID-19. Study at large: T cells, B-cell-depleted T cells, or PBMCs provided the cDNA or gDNA that served as material.

The table came from immunoSEQ multiplex PCR; TCRdb's copy has only in-frame clones and leaves some out. The data hold 110,000 to 150,000 clones, with 70% to 90% observed a single time. The chain couples TRBV6-5 to TRBJ1-2, with D perhaps TRBD1 (6 bases). The receptor was derived from an older woman with acute or convalescent COVID-19. The sequenced sample consisted of peripheral blood. CDR3: CASSYSGGGGYTF. CDR3 bases: TGTGCCAGCAGTTACTCTGGGGGCGGGGGCTACACCTTC.